This T cell receptor beta chain was retrieved from a study of response to subunit inactivated influenza vaccine (dated by TCRdb to the late 2010s). Some background on the complete study: Deep quantitative T cell receptor repertoire profiling was used in the study to track responses to a trivalent subunit inactivated influenza vaccine. Beyond this particular receptor, the publication reports: The authors proposed that each seasonal influenza vaccination may bring in only a limited number of new T cells.

The library came from RT-PCR. Instrument used: Illumina HiSeq 2500. Clones were called with MiXCR by TCRdb after fastp trimmed the public reads at Q25, and only in-frame beta chains were retained. Rows merge per CDR3 protein into single entries with the most common DNA and genes. This sample lists roughly 790,000 distinct CDR3 sequences; 21% were detected once. The top ten clones comprise about 9.4% of the sample. In the case of this clonotype: The clone's antigen remains unknown. Base quality data are lacking; no much larger clone is found one base away.

Trimming takes 10 bases from V and 6 bases from J, and the germline ends sit 19 bases apart. Based on the germline V gene, the CDR1 and CDR2 sequences are MNHEY and SVGEGT. Its CDR3 holds 13 amino acids, cysteine through phenylalanine. Just CDR3 DNA is preserved here, 39 bases in frame from base 1. The chain is assembled from TRBV6-2 or TRBV6-3 and TRBJ2-7; the D gene is unclear. The receptor's source is a man aged 50 to 59 who received an inactivated influenza vaccine. Donor details come from another sample of the same person, matched by shared clones. Here the sequenced sample was PBMCs from blood, taken 4 to 6 days after vaccination. The CDR3 region reads CATGPEAPCEQYF. The nucleotide sequence is given as TGTGCCACCGGACCTGAAGCGCCCTGCGAGCAGTACTTC.